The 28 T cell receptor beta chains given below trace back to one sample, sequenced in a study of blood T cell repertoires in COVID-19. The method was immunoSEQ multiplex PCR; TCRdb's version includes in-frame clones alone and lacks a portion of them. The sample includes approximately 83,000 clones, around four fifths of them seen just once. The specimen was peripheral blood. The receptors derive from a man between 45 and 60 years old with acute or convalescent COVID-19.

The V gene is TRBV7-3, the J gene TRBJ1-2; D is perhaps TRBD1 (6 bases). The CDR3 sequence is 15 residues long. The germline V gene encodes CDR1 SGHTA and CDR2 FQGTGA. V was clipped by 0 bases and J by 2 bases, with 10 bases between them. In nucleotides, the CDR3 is TGTGCCAGCAGCTTAACGGGGGCAGGGAACTATGGCTACACCTTC. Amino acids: CASSLTGAGNYGYTF. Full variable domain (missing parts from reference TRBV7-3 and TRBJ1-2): GAGVSQTPSNKVTEKGKYVELRCDPISGHTALYWYRQSLGQGPEFLIYFQGTGAADDSGLPNDRFFAVRPEGSVSTLKIQRTERGDSAVYLCASSLTGAGNYGYTFGSGTRLTVV.

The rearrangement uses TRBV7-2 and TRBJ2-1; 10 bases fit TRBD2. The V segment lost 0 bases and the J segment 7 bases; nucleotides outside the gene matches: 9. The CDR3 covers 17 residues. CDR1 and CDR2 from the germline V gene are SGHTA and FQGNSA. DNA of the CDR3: TGTGCCAGCAGCTTAGCCATCGGCCTAGCGGGGGTGAATGAGCAGTTCTTC. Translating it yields CASSLAIGLAGVNEQFF.

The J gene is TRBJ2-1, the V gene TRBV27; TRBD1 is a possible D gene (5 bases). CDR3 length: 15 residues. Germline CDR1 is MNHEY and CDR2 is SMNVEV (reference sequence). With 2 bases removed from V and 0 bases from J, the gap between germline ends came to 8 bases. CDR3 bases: TGTGCCAGCAGTTTACAGGGATACTCCTACAATGAGCAGTTCTTC. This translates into CASSLQGYSYNEQFF.

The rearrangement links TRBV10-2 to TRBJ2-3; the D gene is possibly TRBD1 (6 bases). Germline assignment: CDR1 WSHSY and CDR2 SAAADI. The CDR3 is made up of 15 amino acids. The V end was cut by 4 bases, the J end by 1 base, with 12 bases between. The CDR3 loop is CASSGSGVGTDTQYF. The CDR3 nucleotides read TGCGCCAGCAGTGGCTCAGGGGTGGGCACAGATACGCAGTATTTT.

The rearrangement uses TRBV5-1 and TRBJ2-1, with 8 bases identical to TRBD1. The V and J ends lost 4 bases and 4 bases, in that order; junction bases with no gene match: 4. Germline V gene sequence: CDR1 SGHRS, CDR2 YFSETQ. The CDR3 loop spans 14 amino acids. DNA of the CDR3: TGCGCCAGCAGCCATGGACAGGGATACAATGAGCAGTTCTTC. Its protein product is CASSHGQGYNEQFF.

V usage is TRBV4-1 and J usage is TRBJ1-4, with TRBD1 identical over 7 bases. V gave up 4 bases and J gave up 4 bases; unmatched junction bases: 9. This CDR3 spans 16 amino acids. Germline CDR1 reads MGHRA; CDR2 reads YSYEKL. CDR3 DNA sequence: TGCGCCAGCAGCCTAAAAGGGGACAGCCATAATGAAAAACTGTTTTTT. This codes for CASSLKGDSHNEKLFF.

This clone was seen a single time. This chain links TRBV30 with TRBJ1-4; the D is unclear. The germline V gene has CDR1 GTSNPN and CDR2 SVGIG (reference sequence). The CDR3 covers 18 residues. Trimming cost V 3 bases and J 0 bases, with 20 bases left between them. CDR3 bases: TGTGCCTGGAGGGAAACTAGGAGACAACATACAACTAATGAAAAACTGTTTTTT. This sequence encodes CAWRETRRQHTTNEKLFF.

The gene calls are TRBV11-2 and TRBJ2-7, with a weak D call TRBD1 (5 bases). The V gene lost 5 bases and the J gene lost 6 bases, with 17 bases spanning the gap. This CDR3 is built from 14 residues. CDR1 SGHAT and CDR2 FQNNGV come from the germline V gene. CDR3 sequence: CASSPQALGSEQYF. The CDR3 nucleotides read TGTGCCAGCAGCCCACAGGCCCTCGGCTCCGAGCAGTACTTC.

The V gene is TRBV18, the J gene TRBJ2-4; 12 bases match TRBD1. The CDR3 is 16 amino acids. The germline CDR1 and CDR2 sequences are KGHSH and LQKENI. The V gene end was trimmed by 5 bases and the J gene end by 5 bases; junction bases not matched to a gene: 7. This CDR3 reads CASSYTGTGGQNIQYF. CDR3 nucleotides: TGTGCCAGCTCATATACCGGGACAGGGGGCCAAAACATTCAGTACTTC.

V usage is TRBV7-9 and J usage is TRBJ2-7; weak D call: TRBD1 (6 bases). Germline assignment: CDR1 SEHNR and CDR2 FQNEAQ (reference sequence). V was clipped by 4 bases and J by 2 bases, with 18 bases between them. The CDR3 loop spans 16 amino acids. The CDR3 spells CASSSSTGFQTYEQYF. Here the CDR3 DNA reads TGTGCCAGCAGCTCGTCGACAGGCTTCCAGACCTACGAGCAGTACTTC.

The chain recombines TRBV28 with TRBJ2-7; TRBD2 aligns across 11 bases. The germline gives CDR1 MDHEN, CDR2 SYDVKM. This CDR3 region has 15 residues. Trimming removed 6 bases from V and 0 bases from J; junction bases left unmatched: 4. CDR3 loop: CASRRTSGSSYEQYF. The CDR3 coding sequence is TGTGCCAGCAGGCGCACTAGCGGGAGCTCCTACGAGCAGTACTTC.

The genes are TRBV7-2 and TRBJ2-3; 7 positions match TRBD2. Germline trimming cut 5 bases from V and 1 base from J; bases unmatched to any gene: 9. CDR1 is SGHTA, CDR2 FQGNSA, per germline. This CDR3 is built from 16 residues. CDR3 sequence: CASSRGISGRTDTQYF. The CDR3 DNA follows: TGTGCCAGCAGCCGCGGGATTAGCGGGCGCACAGATACGCAGTATTTT.

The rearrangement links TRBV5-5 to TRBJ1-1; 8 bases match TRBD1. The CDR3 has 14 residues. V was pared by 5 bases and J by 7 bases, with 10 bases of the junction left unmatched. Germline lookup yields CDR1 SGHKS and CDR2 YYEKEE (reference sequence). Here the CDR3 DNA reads TGTGCCAGCAGAAACCCGGGACAGGATATTGAAGCTTTCTTT. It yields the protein CASRNPGQDIEAFF.

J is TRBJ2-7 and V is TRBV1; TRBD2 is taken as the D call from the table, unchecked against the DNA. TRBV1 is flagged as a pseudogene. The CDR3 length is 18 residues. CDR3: CTSSRHRCTSGRFNEQYF. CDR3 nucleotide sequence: TGCACCAGCAGCCGCCACAGATGTACTAGCGGGAGATTCAACGAGCAGTACTTC.

The CDR3 DNA reads TGCGCCAGCAGCCGTGTCGGGCAAGAGACCCAGTACTTC. Its protein is CASSRVGQETQYF. The gene calls are TRBV5-1 and TRBJ2-5; no clear D. This CDR3 region has 13 residues. Germline V gene lookup returns CDR1 SGHRS and CDR2 YFSETQ. V gave up 4 bases and J gave up 2 bases, with 9 bases separating them.

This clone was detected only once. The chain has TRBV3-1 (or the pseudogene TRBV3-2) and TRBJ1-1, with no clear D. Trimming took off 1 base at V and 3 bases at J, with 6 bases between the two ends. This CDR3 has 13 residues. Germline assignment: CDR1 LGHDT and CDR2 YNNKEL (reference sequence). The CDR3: CASSQVGDTEAFF. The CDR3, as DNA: TGTGCCAGCAGCCAAGTCGGTGACACTGAAGCTTTCTTT.

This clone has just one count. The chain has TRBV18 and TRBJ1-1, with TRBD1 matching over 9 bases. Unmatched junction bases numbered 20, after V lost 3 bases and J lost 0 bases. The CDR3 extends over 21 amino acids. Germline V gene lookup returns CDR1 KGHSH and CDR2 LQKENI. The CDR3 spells CASSPYIGHRGRSSMNTEAFF. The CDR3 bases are TGTGCCAGCTCACCTTACATAGGCCACAGGGGGCGATCGTCTATGAACACTGAAGCTTTCTTT. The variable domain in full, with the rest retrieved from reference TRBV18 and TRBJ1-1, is NAGVMQNPRHLVRRRGQEARLRCSPMKGHSHVYWYRQLPEEGLKFMVYLQKENIIDESGMPKERFSAEFPKEGPSILRIQQVVRGDSAAYFCASSPYIGHRGRSSMNTEAFFGQGTRLTVV.

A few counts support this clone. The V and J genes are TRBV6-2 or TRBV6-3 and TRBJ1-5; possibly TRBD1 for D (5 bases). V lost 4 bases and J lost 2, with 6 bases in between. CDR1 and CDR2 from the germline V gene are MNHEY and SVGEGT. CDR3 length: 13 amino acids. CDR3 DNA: TGTGCCAGCAGTTTGACAGGCAATCAGCCCCAGCATTTT. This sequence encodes CASSLTGNQPQHF.

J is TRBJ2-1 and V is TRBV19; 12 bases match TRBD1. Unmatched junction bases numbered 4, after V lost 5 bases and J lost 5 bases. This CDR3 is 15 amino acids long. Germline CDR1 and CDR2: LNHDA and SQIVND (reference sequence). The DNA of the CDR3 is TGTGCCAGTAGTCCCGGGACAGGGGGCCACAATGAGCAGTTCTTC. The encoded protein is CASSPGTGGHNEQFF.

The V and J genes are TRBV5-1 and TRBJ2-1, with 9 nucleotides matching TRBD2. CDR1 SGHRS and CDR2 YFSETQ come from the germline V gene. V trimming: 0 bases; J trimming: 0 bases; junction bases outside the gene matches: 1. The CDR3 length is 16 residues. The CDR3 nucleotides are TGCGCCAGCAGCTTGGTGCGGGGGGGCTCCTACAATGAGCAGTTCTTC. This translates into CASSLVRGGSYNEQFF.

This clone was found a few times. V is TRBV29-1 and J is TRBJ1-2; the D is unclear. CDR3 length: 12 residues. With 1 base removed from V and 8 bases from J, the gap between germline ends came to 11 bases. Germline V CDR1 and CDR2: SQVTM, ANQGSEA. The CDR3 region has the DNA TGCAGCGTTGAAGGGAGCTATGGGGGCTACACCTTC. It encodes CSVEGSYGGYTF.

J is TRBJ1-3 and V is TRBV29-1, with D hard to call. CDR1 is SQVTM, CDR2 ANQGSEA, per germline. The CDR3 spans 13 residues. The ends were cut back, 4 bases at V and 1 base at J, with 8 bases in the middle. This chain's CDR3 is CSVVSGSGNTIYF. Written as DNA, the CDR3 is TGCAGCGTTGTGTCAGGATCTGGAAACACCATATATTTT.

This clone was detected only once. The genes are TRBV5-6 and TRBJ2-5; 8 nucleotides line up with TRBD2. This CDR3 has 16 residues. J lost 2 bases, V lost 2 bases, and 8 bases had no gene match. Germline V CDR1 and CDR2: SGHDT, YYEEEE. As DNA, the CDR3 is TGTGCCAGCAGCTTTTTTAAGCGGGAGATACAAGAGACCCAGTACTTC. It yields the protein CASSFFKREIQETQYF.

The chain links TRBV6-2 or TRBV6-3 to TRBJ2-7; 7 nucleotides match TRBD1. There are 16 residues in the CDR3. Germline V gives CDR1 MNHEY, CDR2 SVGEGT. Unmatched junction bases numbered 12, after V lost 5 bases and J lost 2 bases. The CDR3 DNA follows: TGTGCCAGCAGTAAACCCGGGACAGCGATAACCTACGAGCAGTACTTC. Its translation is CASSKPGTAITYEQYF.

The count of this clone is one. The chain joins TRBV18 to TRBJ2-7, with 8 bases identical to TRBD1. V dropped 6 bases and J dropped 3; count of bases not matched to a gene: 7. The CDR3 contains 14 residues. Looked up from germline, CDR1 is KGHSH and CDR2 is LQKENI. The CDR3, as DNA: TGTGCCAGCTCGACAGGGACAGGCGGCTACGAGCAGTACTTC. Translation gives CASSTGTGGYEQYF.

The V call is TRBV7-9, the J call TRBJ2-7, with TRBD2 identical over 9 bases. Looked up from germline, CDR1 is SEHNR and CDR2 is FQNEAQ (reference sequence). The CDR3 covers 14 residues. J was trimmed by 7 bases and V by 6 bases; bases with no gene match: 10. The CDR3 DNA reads TGTGCCAGCAGATCCGGCGGGAGGGCGGGTGAGCAGTACTTC. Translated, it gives CASRSGGRAGEQYF. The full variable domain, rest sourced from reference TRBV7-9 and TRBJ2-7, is DTGVSQNPRHKITKRGQNVTFRCDPISEHNRLYWYRQTLGQGPEFLTYFQNEAQLEKSRLLSDRFSAERPKGSFSTLEIQRTEQGDSAMYLCASRSGGRAGEQYFGPGTRLTVT.

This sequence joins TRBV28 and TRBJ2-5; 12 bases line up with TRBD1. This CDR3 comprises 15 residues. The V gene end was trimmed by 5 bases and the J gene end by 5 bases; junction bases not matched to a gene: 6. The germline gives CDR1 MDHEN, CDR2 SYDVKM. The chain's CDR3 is CASSPGTGGRETQYF. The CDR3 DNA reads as TGTGCCAGCAGTCCCGGGACAGGGGGCCGGGAGACCCAGTACTTC.

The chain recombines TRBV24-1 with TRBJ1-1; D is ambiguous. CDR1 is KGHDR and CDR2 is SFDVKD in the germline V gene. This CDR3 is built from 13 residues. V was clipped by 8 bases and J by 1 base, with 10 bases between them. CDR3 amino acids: CATTGGGNTEAFF. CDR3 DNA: TGTGCCACCACTGGAGGAGGGAACACTGAAGCTTTCTTT.